This TCR beta chain was captured by sequencing in a study of T cell repertoires in cytomegalovirus infection. A few counts support this clonotype. Its antigen is not known. TCRdb processed the reads anew with MiXCR; each CDR3 protein has one entry. The table includes 400,000 to 550,000 distinct CDR3 sequences, about 11% detected once. Study-wide results and caveats: Summed public TCR beta family frequency identified CMV carriers bearing the relevant HLA. CMV-specific TCR beta clonotypes restricted by HLA-C dominated the ex vivo response.

Germline V gene data show CDR1 as SQVTM and CDR2 as ANQGSEA. CDR3 size: 10 residues. The sequenced sample consisted of PBMCs. V is TRBV29-1 and J is TRBJ2-1; a possible D gene is TRBD2 (6 bases). The clonotype comes from a human donor in good health (CMV status not recorded). Some clones in this sample may be carry-over from other donors' samples. DNA of the CDR3: TGCGGAACCGGGGGTCATGAGCAGTTCTTC. This gives the protein CGTGGHEQFF.